What follows is one T cell receptor (beta chain) and its context. The antigen remains undetermined. The sample originates from a study of CD8+ T cells in alopecia areata. For the study at large: Oral tofacitinib (5 to 10 mg twice daily) was administered to treated patients. For treated patients, severity scores reflected the percentage of scalp area affected.

Overall study results and limits: During tofacitinib treatment, many expanded lesional clones remained in scalp and blood. Affected lesional scalp, above all in alopecia totalis/universalis, was more clonal than normal scalp.

Trimming stripped 4 bases from V and 2 bases from J, with 14 bases between. Germline CDR1 and CDR2: SGHRS and YFSETQ. The CDR3 contains 15 residues. Treatment denoted: oral pan-JAK inhibitor, 5-10 mg twice daily. As the sequencing template, cDNA was produced by extracting RNA and reverse transcribing it. The method was immunoSEQ multiplex PCR; TCRdb's version includes in-frame clones alone and lacks a portion of them. The sample includes 150,000 to 250,000 clones, roughly three fifths seen only once; the top ten take around 3%. Sequencing used CD4+ T cells sorted from blood, obtained at week 4, from a patient treated with tofacitinib. The J gene is TRBJ2-3, the V gene TRBV5-1, with a weak D call TRBD2 (6 bases). The sequence came from a human donor with alopecia areata. This CDR3 is CASSPPAGPTDTQYF. DNA for the CDR3: TGCGCCAGCAGCCCGCCGGCGGGGCCCACAGATACGCAGTATTTT.